This entry features one T cell receptor (beta chain) sequence. The antigen remains undetermined. The sample originates from a study of shared clonotypes between healthy human individuals. Per the original methods: Filtering differed because ImmunoSEQ produced junction-only sequences that carried no quality scores. Here immunoSEQ multiplex PCR was the method, and the copy in TCRdb shows in-frame clones only, minus some. The V and J calls and clone size are taken from that table; D and trimming were inferred from the DNA. The sample shows 2.3 million or so clones, 85% to 95% of them seen only once. Study-level points and caveats: Donors were few, which limited the genetic and exposure-history diversity represented.

J lost 14 bases, V lost 4 bases, and 9 bases had no gene match. This CDR3 spans 13 amino acids. The germline CDR1 and CDR2 sequences are SGHRS and YFSETQ. The sample consisted of naive CD4+ T cells from PBMCs. Subset specified: CD45RA+ positively selected. This TCR derives from a man younger than 30 in good health. Some clones in this sample may be carry-over from other donors' samples. The rearrangement joins TRBV5-1 to TRBJ2-1, with 10 nucleotides matching TRBD2. The CDR3 DNA follows: TGCGCCAGCAGCCTTATACTCGGGACTAGCGAGTTCTTC. It yields the protein CASSLILGTSEFF. Combining the CDR3 with reference TRBV5-1 and TRBJ2-1 gives the whole variable domain KAGVTQTPRYLIKTRGQQVTLSCSPISGHRSVSWYQQTPGQGLQFLFEYFSETQRNKGNFPGRFSGRQFSNSRSEMNVSTLELGDSALYLCASSLILGTSEFFGPGTRLTVL.